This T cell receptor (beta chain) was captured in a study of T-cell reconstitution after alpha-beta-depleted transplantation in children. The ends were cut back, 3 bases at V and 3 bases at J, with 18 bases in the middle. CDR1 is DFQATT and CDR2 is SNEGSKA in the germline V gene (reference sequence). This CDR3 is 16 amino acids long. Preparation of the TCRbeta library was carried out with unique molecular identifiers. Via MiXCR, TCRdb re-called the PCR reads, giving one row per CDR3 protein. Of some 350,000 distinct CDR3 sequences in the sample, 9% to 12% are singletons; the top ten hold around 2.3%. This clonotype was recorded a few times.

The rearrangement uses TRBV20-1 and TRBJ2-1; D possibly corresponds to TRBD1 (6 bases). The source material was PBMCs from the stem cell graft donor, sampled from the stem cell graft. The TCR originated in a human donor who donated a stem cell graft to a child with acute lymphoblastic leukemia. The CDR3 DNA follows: TGCAGTGCTAGCGACCCTGGGACATCAAACTACAATGAGCAGTTCTTC. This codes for CSASDPGTSNYNEQFF.